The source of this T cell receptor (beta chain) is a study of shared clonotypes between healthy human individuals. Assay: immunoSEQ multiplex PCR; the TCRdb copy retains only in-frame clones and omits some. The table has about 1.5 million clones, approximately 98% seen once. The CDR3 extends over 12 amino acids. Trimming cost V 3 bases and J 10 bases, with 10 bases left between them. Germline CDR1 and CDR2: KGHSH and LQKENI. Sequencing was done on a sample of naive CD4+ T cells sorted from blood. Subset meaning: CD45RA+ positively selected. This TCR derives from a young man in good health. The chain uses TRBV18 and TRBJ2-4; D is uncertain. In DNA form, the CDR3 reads TGTGCCAGCTCACCTGACGTGCAGATTCAGTACTTC. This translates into CASSPDVQIQYF. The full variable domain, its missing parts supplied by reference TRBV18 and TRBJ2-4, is NAGVMQNPRHLVRRRGQEARLRCSPMKGHSHVYWYRQLPEEGLKFMVYLQKENIIDESGMPKERFSAEFPKEGPSILRIQQVVRGDSAAYFCASSPDVQIQYFGAGTRLSVL.